These 8 T cell receptor beta chains came from one sample sequenced in a study of shared clonotypes between healthy human individuals. The table came from immunoSEQ multiplex PCR; TCRdb's copy has only in-frame clones and leaves some out. The repertoire holds under 2,500,000 clones, about 94% seen once, with over 0.1% in the top ten. The sequencing input was naive CD4+ T cells sorted from blood. This sample's subset: CD45RA+ positively selected. All receptors derive from a man aged 18-30 years in good health.

CDR3 DNA: TGTGCCAGCAGCTTTAGCGGAGGACTTAGGAACGAGCAGTACTTC. This sequence encodes CASSFSGGLRNEQYF. The chain employs TRBV5-4 and TRBJ2-7; possible D gene TRBD2, 6 bases. This CDR3 is built from 15 residues. V was shortened by 2 bases and J by 5 bases, with 17 bases between the two germline ends. Germline CDR1 is SGHNT and CDR2 is YYREEE (reference sequence).

This rearrangement joins TRBV5-5 to TRBJ2-7; no clear D gene. The CDR3 sequence is 9 residues long. Deletions cut 8 bases from V and 10 bases from J, with 10 bases between. CDR1 SGHKS and CDR2 YYEKEE come from the germline V gene (reference sequence). The DNA of the CDR3 is TGTGCCAGGGGTGAACCTCAGTACTTC. Its protein is CARGEPQYF. Full variable domain (missing parts from reference TRBV5-5 and TRBJ2-7): DAGVTQSPTHLIKTRGQQVTLRCSPISGHKSVSWYQQVLGQGPQFIFQYYEKEERGRGNFPDRFSARQFPNYSSELNVNALLLGDSALYLCARGEPQYFGPGTRLTVT.

J is TRBJ2-1 and V is TRBV19; maybe TRBD2 (7 bases). Germline assignment: CDR1 LNHDA and CDR2 SQIVND (reference sequence). Trimming left V 2 bases short and J 9 bases short, with 14 bases between. The CDR3 covers 14 residues. In DNA form, the CDR3 reads TGTGCCAGTAGTATACGAGGGGGGGCAGGTGAGCAGTTCTTC. Translating it yields CASSIRGGAGEQFF.

The rearrangement uses TRBV18 and TRBJ1-2, with 7 bases aligning to TRBD1. CDR3 length equals 13 residues. Germline CDR1 and CDR2: KGHSH and LQKENI. The trim removed 3 bases at V and 7 bases at J, leaving 5 bases unmatched. Written as DNA, the CDR3 is TGTGCCAGCTCACCTGACAGGGCTGGTGGCTACACCTTC. Its translation: CASSPDRAGGYTF.

As for this clone: Other DNA sequences in this specimen translate into the identical CDR3. The chain has TRBV5-1 and TRBJ1-1, with D possibly being TRBD1 (6 bases). Germline loops: CDR1 SGHRS, CDR2 YFSETQ. The CDR3 spans 13 residues. V was cut by 4 bases and J by 3 bases, with 10 bases left in between. This chain's CDR3 is CASSLRGDTEAFF. CDR3 nucleotides: TGCGCCAGCAGCCTGAGGGGGGACACTGAAGCTTTCTTT.

DNA of the CDR3: TGCGCCAGCAGCCAAGTTGTGGGGAGGGAGCAGCCCCAGCATTTT. Translated, it gives CASSQVVGREQPQHF. The J gene is TRBJ1-5, the V gene TRBV4-1; D gene ambiguous. The CDR3 is 15 residues long. V was shortened by 1 base and J by 7 bases, with 14 bases between the two germline ends. Germline loops: CDR1 MGHRA, CDR2 YSYEKL.

As regards this clone: The CDR3 end shows no conserved phenylalanine or tryptophan, and so a read error is likely. The limits of the CDR3 on the DNA are not certain, so only TCRdb's listed CDR3 is given. The chain carries TRBV25-1 and TRBJ2-7; TRBD2 is taken as the D call from the table, unchecked against the DNA. Including both end residues, the CDR3 is 11 amino acids long. Germline V CDR1 and CDR2: MGHDK, SYGVNS. The chain's CDR3 is CASTKTGTSAG.

The chain couples TRBV27 to TRBJ1-4; weak D call: TRBD1 (5 bases). V was cut by 5 bases and J by 2 bases, with 15 bases left in between. The germline CDR1 and CDR2 sequences are MNHEY and SMNVEV (reference sequence). This CDR3 has 16 amino acids. The CDR3 loop reads CASSDQGIGTNEKLFF. The CDR3 nucleotides read TGTGCCAGCAGTGACCAGGGAATTGGGACTAATGAAAAACTGTTTTTT.